The 20 T cell receptor beta chains below all came from one sample that was sequenced in a study of shared clonotypes between healthy human individuals. The method was immunoSEQ multiplex PCR; TCRdb's version includes in-frame clones alone and lacks a portion of them. The repertoire holds roughly 700,000 clones, with roughly 88% as singletons. Sample: memory CD8+ T cells from PBMCs. As for subset: CD45RO+ cells pooled with CCR7-negative TemRA cells. The receptor source for this set is a man younger than 35 in good health. Some clones in this sample may be carry-over from other donors' samples.

This chain joins TRBV19 and TRBJ2-1, with D unclear. V lost 5 bases and J 1 base, leaving 9 bases between the germline ends. The CDR3 contains 14 residues. Germline CDR1 reads LNHDA; CDR2 reads SQIVND (reference sequence). CDR3 bases: TGTGCCAGTAGTCCACGTACATCCTACAATGAGCAGTTCTTC. Its protein product is CASSPRTSYNEQFF.

The V call is TRBV27, the J call TRBJ2-2; 9 positions agree with TRBD2. Trimming removed 5 bases from V and 6 bases from J; junction bases left unmatched: 16. This CDR3 is 18 amino acids long. Germline V gives CDR1 MNHEY, CDR2 SMNVEV (reference sequence). This chain's CDR3 is CASSLPGTSPISAGELFF. CDR3 DNA sequence: TGTGCCAGCAGTCTACCCGGGACTAGCCCGATTTCGGCCGGGGAGCTGTTTTTT.

The J gene is TRBJ2-3, the V gene TRBV25-1, with 11 bases that match TRBD2. J gave up 0 bases and V 3 bases, and 5 bases lay outside the gene matches. The germline CDR1 and CDR2 sequences are MGHDK and SYGVNS. The CDR3 sequence is 17 residues long. CDR3 bases: TGTGCCAGCAGTGATGGGACTAGCGGTACTAGCACAGATACGCAGTATTTT. Translation gives CASSDGTSGTSTDTQYF.

This clone has just a few counts. The rearrangement joins TRBV2 to TRBJ1-5; weak D call: TRBD1 (6 bases). The CDR3 has 14 amino acids. Germline CDR1 SNHLY, CDR2 FYNNEI. V lost 7 bases and J 0 bases, leaving 10 bases between the germline ends. CDR3 amino acids: CASNRVDSNQPQHF. CDR3 sequence (DNA): TGTGCCAGCAACAGGGTAGATAGCAATCAGCCCCAGCATTTT.

The rearrangement joins TRBV6-1 to TRBJ2-7, with a possible D match to TRBD2 (5 bases). There are 16 residues in the CDR3. Trimming removed 0 bases from V and 1 base from J, with 13 bases in between. Germline assignment: CDR1 MNHNS and CDR2 SASEGT. The CDR3: CASSEAPRGQSYEQYF. The DNA for the CDR3 is TGTGCCAGCAGTGAAGCCCCCCGCGGGCAGTCCTACGAGCAGTACTTC.

A word on this clone: The same CDR3 can be traced to other DNA sequences in this sample. The DNA of the CDR3 is TGTGCCAGCAGCTTGACCGCCTCCAATGAGCAGTTCTTC. Encoded protein: CASSLTASNEQFF. The chain couples TRBV7-3 to TRBJ2-1; unclear D gene. The CDR3 has 13 amino acids. The germline V and J ends were trimmed by 3 bases and 6 bases, with 9 bases remaining between them. CDR1 is SGHTA, CDR2 FQGTGA, per germline.

The chain joins TRBV28 to TRBJ2-5; the D gene could be TRBD1 or TRBD2 (5 bases each). With 4 bases removed from V and 2 bases from J, the gap between germline ends came to 8 bases. From germline, CDR1 is MDHEN and CDR2 SYDVKM. The CDR3 is made up of 13 amino acids. DNA for the CDR3: TGTGCCAGCAGTTCCGGGGCTCAAGAGACCCAGTACTTC. This translates into CASSSGAQETQYF.

This clone has at least ten counts. This same CDR3 is encoded by further DNA sequences in the sample. The V call is TRBV6-5, the J call TRBJ1-4; D is perhaps TRBD1 (5 bases). The CDR3 sequence is 15 residues long. Trimming stripped 2 bases from V and 8 bases from J, with 15 bases between. Germline lookup yields CDR1 MNHEY and CDR2 SVGAGI. CDR3 residues: CASSYAGTGREKLFF. CDR3 bases: TGTGCCAGCAGTTACGCCGGGACGGGGCGGGAAAAACTGTTTTTT.

The chain couples TRBV13 to TRBJ2-1; 12 nucleotides match TRBD2. The CDR3 consists of 16 residues. The V gene end was trimmed by 4 bases and the J gene end by 3 bases; junction bases not matched to a gene: 4. In germline, CDR1 is PRHDT, CDR2 FYEKMQ (reference sequence). The chain's CDR3 is CASSSRTSGNYNEQFF. In DNA form, the CDR3 reads TGTGCCAGCAGCTCCCGGACTAGCGGGAACTACAATGAGCAGTTCTTC.

J is TRBJ1-6 and V is TRBV9; D gene ambiguous. The CDR3 is 14 amino acids. V shed 3 bases and J shed 8 bases, with 12 bases lying between them. The germline V gene encodes CDR1 SGDLS and CDR2 YYNGEE. The CDR3 spells CASSGGRSDSPLHF. As DNA, the CDR3 is TGTGCCAGCAGCGGAGGCCGATCGGATTCACCCCTCCACTTT. Based on the CDR3 plus reference TRBV9 and TRBJ1-6, the full variable domain is DSGVTQTPKHLITATGQRVTLRCSPRSGDLSVYWYQQSLDQGLQFLIQYYNGEERAKGNILERFSAQQFPDLHSELNLSSLELGDSALYFCASSGGRSDSPLHFGNGTRLTVT.

This chain links TRBV7-2 with TRBJ2-7, with 13 bases lining up with TRBD2. J gave up 2 bases and V 2 bases, and 0 bases lay outside the gene matches. The CDR3 covers 15 residues. The germline V gene encodes CDR1 SGHTA and CDR2 FQGNSA. Here the CDR3 reads CASSLTSGGAYEQYF. In DNA form, the CDR3 reads TGTGCCAGCAGCTTAACTAGCGGGGGGGCCTACGAGCAGTACTTC.

V gene TRBV9 combines with J gene TRBJ1-1; tentatively, D is TRBD1 (5 bases). Per germline, CDR1 SGDLS and CDR2 YYNGEE. Trimming removed 4 bases from V and 0 bases from J, with 13 bases in between. The CDR3 consists of 15 residues. The CDR3 nucleotides read TGTGCCAGCAGCCAAGGCGGGGCTCTGAACACTGAAGCTTTCTTT. Residues: CASSQGGALNTEAFF.

This chain connects TRBV4-3 to TRBJ2-1, with 7 positions matching TRBD2. V lost 5 bases and J lost 5; bases outside the gene matches: 9. The germline V gene has CDR1 LGHNA and CDR2 YSLEER. The CDR3 has 15 amino acids. For the CDR3, the DNA is TGCGCCAGCAGCAAAGGACTAGGGGCGCACAATGAGCAGTTCTTC. Its protein product is CASSKGLGAHNEQFF.

The genes are TRBV15 and TRBJ2-7; 7 bases match TRBD1. CDR3 length: 15 residues. Germline CDR1 LNHNV, CDR2 YYDKDF (reference sequence). The V and J ends lost 0 bases and 4 bases, in that order; junction bases with no gene match: 6. This CDR3 reads CATSREGQDKYEQYF. CDR3 in DNA: TGTGCCACCAGCAGAGAAGGACAGGATAAATACGAGCAGTACTTC.

The chain links TRBV2 to TRBJ1-1; D may be TRBD1 (5 bases). The CDR3 is 18 residues long. Germline V CDR1 and CDR2: SNHLY, FYNNEI. V shed 6 bases and J shed 0 bases, with 23 bases lying between them. The CDR3 region has the DNA TGTGCCAGCAGCCCCTTTCCCCGGGACTACGGTATGAACACTGAAGCTTTCTTT. Its translation: CASSPFPRDYGMNTEAFF.

The gene calls are TRBV5-1 and TRBJ2-7, with D perhaps TRBD2 (5 bases). The CDR3 contains 15 residues. Germline V gene sequence: CDR1 SGHRS, CDR2 YFSETQ. Between the trimmed V and J ends, which lost 4 bases and 4 bases, there was a span of 18 bases. The CDR3 loop is CASSPKRLNIYEQYF. In nucleotides, the CDR3 is TGCGCCAGCAGCCCCAAAAGACTAAATATTTACGAGCAGTACTTC.

The chain recombines TRBV7-7 with TRBJ1-5; a weak D match, TRBD1 (5 bases). Per the germline V gene, CDR1 is SSHAT and CDR2 is FNYEAQ (reference sequence). Deletions cut 4 bases from V and 3 bases from J, with 22 bases between. The CDR3 is 18 residues long. The CDR3 DNA sequence: TGTGCCAGCAGCTGTTTAGGGGCGAGCAAGGAGGTCAATCAGCCCCAGCATTTT. Translated, it gives CASSCLGASKEVNQPQHF.

A single count supports this clone. J is TRBJ2-7 and V is TRBV7-6; 7 bases agree with TRBD2. V lost 5 bases, J lost 7 bases, and 5 bases stayed unmatched. The length of the CDR3 is 12 residues. In germline, CDR1 is SGHVS, CDR2 FNYEAQ. Here the CDR3 reads CASSPGGIEQYF. For the CDR3, the DNA is TGTGCCAGCAGCCCCGGGGGGATTGAGCAGTACTTC.

V usage is TRBV27 and J usage is TRBJ2-7; the D gene is possibly TRBD1 (6 bases). V shed 1 base and J shed 7 bases, with 14 bases lying between them. The CDR3 covers 14 residues. CDR1 is MNHEY and CDR2 is SMNVEV in the germline V gene (reference sequence). CDR3 loop: CASSLWAGADEQYF. The CDR3 DNA reads TGTGCCAGCAGTTTATGGGCAGGGGCCGATGAGCAGTACTTC.

CDR3 region: CASSRPPSIRSYNEQFF. The CDR3 nucleotides are TGTGCCAGCAGTCGACCCCCCTCTATAAGATCCTACAATGAGCAGTTCTTC. The chain carries TRBV11-2 and TRBJ2-1; D not certain. The CDR3 loop spans 17 amino acids. Germline V gene data show CDR1 as SGHAT and CDR2 as FQNNGV. Trimming shortened V by 6 bases and J by 1 base, and 19 bases separated the two germline ends.